This TCR beta chain was identified during a study of CD8+CD57+ T cells in acquired aplastic anemia (dated by TCRdb to the late 2010s). A note on the overall study: DNA extracted from sorted CD4+ and CD8+ cells had a mean of around 3 ug, with a range of about 0.19 to 27.4 ug. Mean read counts for healthy donor samples were 9 million to 10.8 million for CD4+ cells and around 11 million for CD8+ cells. What the authors observed across the whole study: Some 30 CD8+ CDR3 sequences were shared between patients and controls but appeared highly expressed in patients and within their immunodominant clones. Patients and healthy controls showed no significant difference in CD8+ Simpson's diversity (P=0.060).

The study deep-sequenced TCR repertoires of sorted CD4+ and CD8+ blood T cells from severe aplastic anemia patients and healthy subjects. Ficoll-Paque density gradient centrifugation was used to isolate peripheral blood mononuclear cells. Before DNA was extracted, CD4+ and CD8+ T cells were sorted using either FACS or magnetic beads. This clonotype was recorded at least ten times. Which antigen it targets is not known. No much larger clone is present one base from it, and per-base qualities are unavailable. Clipping removes 3 bases from V and 3 bases from J, with 5 as the unmatched junction base count. The CDR3 has 15 amino acids, counting the end cysteine and phenylalanine. Of the read, only the CDR3 DNA is kept; its 45 bases are in frame from base 1. CDR1 and CDR2, looked up from the germline V gene, are MGHRA and YSYEKL. Profiling of TCR beta VDJ combinations and CDR3 sequences used genomic DNA as the template. TCR repertoire sequencing was run on an Illumina HiSeq 2000. Per the authors' processing: TRBV/TRBJ rearrangement plots, CDR3 size and DJ length profiles, and Simpson's diversity index were used to evaluate the repertoires. The immunodominant clone was defined as the most abundant DNA sequence in deep sequencing data. CDR3 amino acid sequences were screened for sharing across subjects and were compared with published repertoires and the VDJdb database. TCRdb reran the public reads through fastp at Q25 and MiXCR, keeping productive beta chains. Identical CDR3 protein sequences are pooled into one entry, listed with their most common genes and DNA. None of the V and J calls come from the authors' own analysis; TCRdb made them. Counted in this sample were about 110,000 distinct CDR3 sequences; around 49% of them appeared once. Under 35% of the sample belongs to the ten largest clones.

The TCR was taken from a human donor in good health, serving as a control. The sequencing input was sorted CD4+, CD8+, or CD8+CD57+ T cells (not recorded which) from PBMCs. The chain joins TRBV4-1 to TRBJ1-5, and 7 bases in between align with TRBD1. The sequence in DNA is TGCGCCAGCAGCCAGGAGACAGGGATCAATCAGCCCCAGCATTTT. This sequence encodes CASSQETGINQPQHF.